Described below is a single T cell receptor beta chain sequence and its context. Antigen specificity is unknown. This record belongs to a study of a mutant IDH1 vaccine in newly diagnosed glioma. Whole-study context: Beginning 4-6 weeks after radiotherapy alone, or with temozolomide cycles, vaccination took place. Treated patients were around 62% male, roughly 40% female, mean age 40.4 years.

Measured with immunoSEQ multiplex PCR; TCRdb has only the in-frame clones, and not every one. The sample has approximately 100,000 clones; about nine tenths are singletons. Study-wide results and limits: No link was apparently found between pseudoprogression and changes in top peripheral T cell clonotypes.

The V gene's germline CDR1 is SNHLY and CDR2 FYNNEI. V lost 6 bases, J lost 5 bases, and 8 bases stayed unmatched. The CDR3 runs 15 residues. Indicated time point: week 47, end of study. Doses consisted of 300 ug of mutant IDH1 20-mer peptide each, paired with topical imiquimod. The sequence came from a woman aged 45-65 years with glioma. Sequenced material: PBMCs, taken from a glioma patient whose treatment included an IDH1 peptide vaccine. The rearrangement joins TRBV2 to TRBJ2-1, with TRBD2 matching over 9 bases. CDR3 protein: CASSKLAGSHNEQFF. The CDR3 region has the DNA TGTGCCAGCAGCAAACTAGCGGGCTCTCACAATGAGCAGTTCTTC.